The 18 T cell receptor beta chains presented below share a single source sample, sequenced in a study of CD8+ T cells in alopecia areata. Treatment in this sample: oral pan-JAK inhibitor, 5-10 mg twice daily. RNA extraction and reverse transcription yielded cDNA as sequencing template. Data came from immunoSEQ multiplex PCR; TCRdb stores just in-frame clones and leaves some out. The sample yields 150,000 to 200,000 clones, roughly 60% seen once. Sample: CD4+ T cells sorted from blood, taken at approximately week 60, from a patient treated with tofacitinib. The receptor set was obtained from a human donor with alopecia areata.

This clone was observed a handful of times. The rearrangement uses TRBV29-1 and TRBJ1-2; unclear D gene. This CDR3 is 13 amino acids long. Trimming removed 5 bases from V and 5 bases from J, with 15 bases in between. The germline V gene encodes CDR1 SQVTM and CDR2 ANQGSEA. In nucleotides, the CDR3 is TGCAGCGTTTCGATTGGGAGAGAGTATGGCTACACCTTC. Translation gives CSVSIGREYGYTF.

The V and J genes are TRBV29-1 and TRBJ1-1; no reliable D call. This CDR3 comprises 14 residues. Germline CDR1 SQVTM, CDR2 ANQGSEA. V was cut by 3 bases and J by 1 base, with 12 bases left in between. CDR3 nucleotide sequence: TGCAGCGTTGACTCTCGGGCCCCGAACACTGAAGCTTTCTTT. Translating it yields CSVDSRAPNTEAFF.

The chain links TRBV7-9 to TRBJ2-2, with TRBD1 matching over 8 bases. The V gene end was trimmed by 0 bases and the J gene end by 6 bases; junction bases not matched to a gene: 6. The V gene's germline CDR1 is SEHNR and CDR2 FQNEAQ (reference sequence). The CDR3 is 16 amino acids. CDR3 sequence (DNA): TGTGCCAGCAGCTTAGCCCAGGGGGCAAGTCCCGGGGAGCTGTTTTTT. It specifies CASSLAQGASPGELFF. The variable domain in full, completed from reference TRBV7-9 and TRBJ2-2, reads DTGVSQNPRHKITKRGQNVTFRCDPISEHNRLYWYRQTLGQGPEFLTYFQNEAQLEKSRLLSDRFSAERPKGSFSTLEIQRTEQGDSAMYLCASSLAQGASPGELFFGEGSRLTVL.

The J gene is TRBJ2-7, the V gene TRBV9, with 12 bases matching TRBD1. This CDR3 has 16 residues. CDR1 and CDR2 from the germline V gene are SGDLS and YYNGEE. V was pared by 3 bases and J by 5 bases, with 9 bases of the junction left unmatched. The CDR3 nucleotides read TGTGCCAGCAGCGCCCGTATGGGACAGGGGGCGAACGAGCAGTACTTC. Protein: CASSARMGQGANEQYF. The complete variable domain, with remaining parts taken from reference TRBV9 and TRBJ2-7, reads DSGVTQTPKHLITATGQRVTLRCSPRSGDLSVYWYQQSLDQGLQFLIQYYNGEERAKGNILERFSAQQFPDLHSELNLSSLELGDSALYFCASSARMGQGANEQYFGPGTRLTVT.

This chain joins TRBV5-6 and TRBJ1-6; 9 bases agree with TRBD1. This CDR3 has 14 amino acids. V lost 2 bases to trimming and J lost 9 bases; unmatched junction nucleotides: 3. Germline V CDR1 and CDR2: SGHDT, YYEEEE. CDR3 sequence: CASSLGQGRSPLHF. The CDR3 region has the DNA TGTGCCAGCAGCTTAGGACAGGGGCGTTCACCCCTCCACTTT.

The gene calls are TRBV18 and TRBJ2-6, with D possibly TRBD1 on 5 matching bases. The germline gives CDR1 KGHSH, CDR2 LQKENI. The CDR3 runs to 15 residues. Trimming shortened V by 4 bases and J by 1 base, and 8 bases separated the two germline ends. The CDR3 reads CASSLRQSGANVLTF. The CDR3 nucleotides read TGTGCCAGCTCACTCCGACAGTCTGGGGCCAACGTCCTGACTTTC.

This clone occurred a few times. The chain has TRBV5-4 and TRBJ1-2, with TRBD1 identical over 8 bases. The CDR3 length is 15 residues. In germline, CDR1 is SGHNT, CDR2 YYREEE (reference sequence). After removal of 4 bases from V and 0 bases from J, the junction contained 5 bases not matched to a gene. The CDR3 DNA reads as TGTGCCAGCAGCCCCTCGACAGGGGCTAACTATGGCTACACCTTC. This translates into CASSPSTGANYGYTF.

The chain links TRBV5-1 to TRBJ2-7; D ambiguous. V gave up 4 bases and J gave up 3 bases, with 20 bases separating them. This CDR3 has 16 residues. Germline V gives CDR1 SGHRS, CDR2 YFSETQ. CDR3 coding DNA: TGCGCCAGCAGCCGCACTAAGGAGAACCCAGGCTACGAGCAGTACTTC. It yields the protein CASSRTKENPGYEQYF.

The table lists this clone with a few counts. The CDR3 here is CASSRTRVTDTQYF. The CDR3 region has the DNA TGTGCCAGCAGCAGGACCCGAGTCACAGATACGCAGTATTTT. The chain couples TRBV6-1 to TRBJ2-3; D unclear. This CDR3 is 14 amino acids long. Trimming removed 6 bases at V and 2 bases at J, with 12 bases between. Germline V CDR1 and CDR2: MNHNS, SASEGT.

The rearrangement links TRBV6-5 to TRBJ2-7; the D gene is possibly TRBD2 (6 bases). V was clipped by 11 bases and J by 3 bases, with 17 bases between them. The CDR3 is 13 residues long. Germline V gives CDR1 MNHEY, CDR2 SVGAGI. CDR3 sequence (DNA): TGTGCCGCCTCGCGGGGCGAATACTACGAGCAGTACTTC. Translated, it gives CAASRGEYYEQYF.

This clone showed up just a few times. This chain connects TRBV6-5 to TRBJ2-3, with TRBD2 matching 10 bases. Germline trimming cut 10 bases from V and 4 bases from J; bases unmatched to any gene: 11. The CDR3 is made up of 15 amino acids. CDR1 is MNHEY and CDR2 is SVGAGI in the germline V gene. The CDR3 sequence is CATKSGGAGADTQYF. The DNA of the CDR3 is TGTGCCACCAAAAGCGGGGGGGCGGGGGCAGATACGCAGTATTTT.

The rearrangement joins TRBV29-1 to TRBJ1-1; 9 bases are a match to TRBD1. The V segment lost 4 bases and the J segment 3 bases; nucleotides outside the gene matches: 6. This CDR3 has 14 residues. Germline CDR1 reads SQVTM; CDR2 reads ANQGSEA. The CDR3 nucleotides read TGCAGCGTTGGCTACAGGGGGCGCGACACTGAAGCTTTCTTT. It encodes CSVGYRGRDTEAFF.

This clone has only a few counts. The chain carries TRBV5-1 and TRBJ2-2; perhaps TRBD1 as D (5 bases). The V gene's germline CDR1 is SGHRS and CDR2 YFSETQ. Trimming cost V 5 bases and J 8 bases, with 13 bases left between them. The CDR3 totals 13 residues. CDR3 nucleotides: TGCGCCAGCAGACAGGACGTCGCGGGGGAGCTGTTTTTT. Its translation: CASRQDVAGELFF.

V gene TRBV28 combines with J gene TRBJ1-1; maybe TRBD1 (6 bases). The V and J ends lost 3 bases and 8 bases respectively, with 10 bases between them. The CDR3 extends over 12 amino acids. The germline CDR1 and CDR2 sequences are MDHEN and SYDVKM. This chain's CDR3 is CASSFGTNEAFF. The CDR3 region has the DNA TGTGCCAGCAGTTTTGGGACAAACGAAGCTTTCTTT.

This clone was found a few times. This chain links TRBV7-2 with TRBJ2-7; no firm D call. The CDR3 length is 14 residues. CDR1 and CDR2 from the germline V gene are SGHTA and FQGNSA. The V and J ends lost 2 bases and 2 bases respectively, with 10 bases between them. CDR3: CASSLRPGAYEQYF. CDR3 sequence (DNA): TGTGCCAGCAGCTTACGGCCAGGCGCCTACGAGCAGTACTTC. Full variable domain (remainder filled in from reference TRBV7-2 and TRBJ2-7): GAGVSQSPSNKVTEKGKDVELRCDPISGHTALYWYRQSLGQGLEFLIYFQGNSAPDKSGLPSDRFSAERTGGSVSTLTIQRTQQEDSAVYLCASSLRPGAYEQYFGPGTRLTVT.

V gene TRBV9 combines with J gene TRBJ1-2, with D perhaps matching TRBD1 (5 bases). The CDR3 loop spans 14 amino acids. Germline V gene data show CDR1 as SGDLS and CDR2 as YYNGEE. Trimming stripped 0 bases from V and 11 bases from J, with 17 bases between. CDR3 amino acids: CASSVGTSFRGYTF. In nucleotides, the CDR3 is TGTGCCAGCAGCGTAGGGACATCTTTCAGAGGATACACCTTC.

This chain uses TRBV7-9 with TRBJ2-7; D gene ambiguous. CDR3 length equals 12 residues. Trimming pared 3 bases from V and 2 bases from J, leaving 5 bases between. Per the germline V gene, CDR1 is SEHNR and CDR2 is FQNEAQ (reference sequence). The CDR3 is CASSFETYEQYF. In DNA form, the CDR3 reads TGTGCCAGCAGCTTTGAAACCTACGAGCAGTACTTC.

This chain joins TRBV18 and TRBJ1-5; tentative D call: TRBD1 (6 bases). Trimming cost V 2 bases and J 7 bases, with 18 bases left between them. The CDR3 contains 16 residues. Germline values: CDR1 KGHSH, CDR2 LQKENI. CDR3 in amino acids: CASSPRIVTGIQPQHF. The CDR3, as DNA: TGTGCCAGCTCACCAAGGATCGTCACAGGGATCCAGCCCCAGCATTTT.